This record looks at one T cell receptor beta chain sequence and its context. Its recognized antigen is unknown. Base qualities are not recorded, but no much larger clone differs from it by a single base. Samples from volunteer blood donors who had recovered from COVID-19 were contributed by a second Seattle source. Whole blood was collected in K2EDTA tubes by collaborating institutions according to the institutions' own protocols. For TCRbeta analysis, collaborator samples were shipped as frozen whole blood, as isolated PBMCs, or as DNA extracted from either sample type. The junction shows trimming of 1 base on V and 6 bases on J, and the gene matches do not reach 6 bases of it. The germline V gene provides CDR1 SGHTA and CDR2 FQGNSA. CDR3 length: 15 amino acids, cysteine to phenylalanine. The entry retains the CDR3 DNA only, 45 bases that are in frame from base 1. The data were obtained in a study of blood T cell repertoires in COVID-19 (TCRdb year 2020). Looking at the study overall: Samples from collaborators originated in the United States, Italy and Spain and spanned both the acute and convalescent phases of COVID-19. The repertoires were released in a freely available public database intended as a resource for research on the immune response to SARS-CoV-2. The sample metadata nearly always contained a de-identified subject ID, COVID-19 status, age in years and sex. The material from the prospective study consisted of cDNA or gDNA derived from T cells, B-cell-depleted T cells, or PBMCs. HLA class I and class II types, where available, came from metadata supplied by the sample provider rather than from assay-based typing. The samples were drawn from two sources: the first 160 participants of the ongoing ImmuneRACE study, and 950 to 1,500 subjects contributed by 6 global collaborators. Deeply sampled blood TCRbeta repertoires from subjects exposed to, actively infected with, or recovered from COVID-19 were included in the dataset.

The paper as a whole reports these results and caveats: The amount of clinical and demographic metadata varied by source and participant and was provided uncurated.

TCRbeta CDR3 regions were amplified from genomic DNA by means of the immunoSEQ Assay, a bias-controlled multiplex PCR. For the original study's pipeline: The number of nucleated cells in each sample was estimated by amplification of reference gene primers within the assay. To quantify the absolute abundance of each unique TCRbeta CDR3 rearrangement, sequence reads were collapsed and filtered. For each sample, productive Simpson clonality was calculated as the square root of Simpson's diversity index across productive rearrangements. This is the immuneACCESS table as TCRdb keeps it, with only in-frame sequences that have V and J called. A part of the clones is gone; compared with another copy, unresolved V genes explain less than half, and the rest is unexplained. V, J and clone size were drawn from that table, and D and trimming were deduced from the DNA. The sample has fewer than 300,000 clones on record, around nine tenths of them singletons. The ten largest clones represent over 7.5% of the sample.

Sequencing used peripheral blood. This chain is built from TRBV7-2 and TRBJ2-3; 8 central bases correspond to TRBD2. The TCR comes from a man aged 40-49 years who had recovered from COVID-19. The sequence in DNA is TGTGCCAGCAGCTTAGGCTCGGGGGGGCCGGATACGCAGTATTTT. Its product reads: CASSLGSGGPDTQYF.